This TCR beta chain was sequenced for a study of a mutant IDH1 vaccine in newly diagnosed glioma. In the study overall: Vaccine administration was initiated 4-6 weeks following radiotherapy alone, or with temozolomide cycles. Of treated patients, around 62% were men and about 38% women, averaging around 39 years. Study-wide results and caveats: Patients showed vaccine-induced immune responses at a rate of approximately 93%.

The table came from immunoSEQ multiplex PCR; TCRdb's copy has only in-frame clones and leaves some out. The sample records about 24,000 clones, around 82% being singletons. Regarding this clone: What it binds is not known.

Trimming pared 5 bases from V and 11 bases from J, leaving 18 bases between. The CDR3 loop spans 13 amino acids. From germline, CDR1 is SEHNR and CDR2 FQNEAQ (reference sequence). Time point in this sample: week 47, end of study. Doses consisted of 300 ug of mutant IDH1 20-mer peptide each, paired with topical imiquimod. V gene TRBV7-9 combines with J gene TRBJ1-1; no definite D call. Sequencing was performed on PBMCs, taken from a glioma patient whose treatment included an IDH1 peptide vaccine. This TCR was recovered from a middle-aged man with glioma. CDR3 protein: CASSAGLPLEAFF. The CDR3 DNA sequence: TGTGCCAGCAGCGCTGGACTTCCACTGGAGGCTTTCTTT.